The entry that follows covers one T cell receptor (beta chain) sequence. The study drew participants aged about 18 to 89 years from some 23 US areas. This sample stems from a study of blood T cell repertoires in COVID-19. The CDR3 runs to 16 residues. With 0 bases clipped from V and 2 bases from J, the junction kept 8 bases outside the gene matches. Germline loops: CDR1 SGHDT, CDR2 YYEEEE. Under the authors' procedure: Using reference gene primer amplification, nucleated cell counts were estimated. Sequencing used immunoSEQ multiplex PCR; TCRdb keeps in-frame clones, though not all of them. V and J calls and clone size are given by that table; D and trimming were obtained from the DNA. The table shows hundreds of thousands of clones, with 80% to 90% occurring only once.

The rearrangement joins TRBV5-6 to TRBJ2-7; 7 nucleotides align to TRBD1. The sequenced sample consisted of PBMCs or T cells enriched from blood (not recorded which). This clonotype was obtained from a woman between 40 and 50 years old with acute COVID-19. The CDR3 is CASSLGGRGTTYEQYF. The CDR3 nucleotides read TGTGCCAGCAGCTTGGGGGGCAGGGGGACGACCTACGAGCAGTACTTC.